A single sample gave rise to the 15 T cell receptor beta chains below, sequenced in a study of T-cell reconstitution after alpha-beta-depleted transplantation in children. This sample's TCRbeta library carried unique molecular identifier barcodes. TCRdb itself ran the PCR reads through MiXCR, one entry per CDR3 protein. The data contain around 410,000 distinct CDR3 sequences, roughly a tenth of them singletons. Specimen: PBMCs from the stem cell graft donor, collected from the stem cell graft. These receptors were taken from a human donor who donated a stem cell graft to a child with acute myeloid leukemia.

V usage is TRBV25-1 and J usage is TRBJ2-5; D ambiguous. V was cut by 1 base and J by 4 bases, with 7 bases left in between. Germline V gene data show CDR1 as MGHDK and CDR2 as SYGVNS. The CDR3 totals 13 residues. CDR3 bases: TGTGCCAGCAGTGAATTAAACATAGAGACCCAGTACTTC. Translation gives CASSELNIETQYF.

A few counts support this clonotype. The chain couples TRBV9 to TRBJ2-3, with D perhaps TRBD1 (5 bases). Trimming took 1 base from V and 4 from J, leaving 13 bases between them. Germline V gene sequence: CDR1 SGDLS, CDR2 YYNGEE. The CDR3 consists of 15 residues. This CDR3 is CASSVQGIGSDTQYF. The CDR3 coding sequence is TGTGCCAGCAGCGTACAGGGTATTGGCTCAGATACGCAGTATTTT.

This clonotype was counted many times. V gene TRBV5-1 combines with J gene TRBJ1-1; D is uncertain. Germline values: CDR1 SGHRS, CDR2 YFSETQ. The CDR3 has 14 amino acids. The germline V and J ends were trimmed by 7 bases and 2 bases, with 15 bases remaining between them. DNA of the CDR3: TGCGCCAGCGCTCTAGGCGACACAAACACTGAAGCTTTCTTT. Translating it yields CASALGDTNTEAFF.

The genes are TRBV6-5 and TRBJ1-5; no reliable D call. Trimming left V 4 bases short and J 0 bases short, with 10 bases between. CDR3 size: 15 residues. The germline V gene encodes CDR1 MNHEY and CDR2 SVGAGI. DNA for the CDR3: TGTGCCAGCAGTTTTACCCCGTATAGCAATCAGCCCCAGCATTTT. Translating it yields CASSFTPYSNQPQHF.

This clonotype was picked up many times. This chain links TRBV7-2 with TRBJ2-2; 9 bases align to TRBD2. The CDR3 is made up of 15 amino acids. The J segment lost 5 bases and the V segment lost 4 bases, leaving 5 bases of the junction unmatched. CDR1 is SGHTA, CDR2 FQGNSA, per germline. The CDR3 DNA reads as TGTGCCAGCAGCTCCTCGGCGGGAGGGACCGGGGAGCTGTTTTTT. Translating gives CASSSSAGGTGELFF. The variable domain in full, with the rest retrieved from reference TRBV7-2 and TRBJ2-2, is GAGVSQSPSNKVTEKGKDVELRCDPISGHTALYWYRQSLGQGLEFLIYFQGNSAPDKSGLPSDRFSAERTGGSVSTLTIQRTQQEDSAVYLCASSSSAGGTGELFFGEGSRLTVL.

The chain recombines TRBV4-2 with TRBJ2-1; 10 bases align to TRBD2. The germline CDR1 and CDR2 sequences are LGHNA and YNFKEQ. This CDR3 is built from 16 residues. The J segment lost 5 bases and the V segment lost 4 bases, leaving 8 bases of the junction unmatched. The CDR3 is CASSPGLAGGDNEQFF. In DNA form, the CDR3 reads TGTGCCAGCAGCCCCGGATTAGCGGGGGGTGACAATGAGCAGTTCTTC.

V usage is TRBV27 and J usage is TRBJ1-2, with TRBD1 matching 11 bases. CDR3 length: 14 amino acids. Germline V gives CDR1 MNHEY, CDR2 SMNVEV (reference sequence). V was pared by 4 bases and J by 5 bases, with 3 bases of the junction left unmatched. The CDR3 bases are TGTGCCAGCAGTTGGACAGGGGGCCCATATGGCTACACCTTC. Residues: CASSWTGGPYGYTF.

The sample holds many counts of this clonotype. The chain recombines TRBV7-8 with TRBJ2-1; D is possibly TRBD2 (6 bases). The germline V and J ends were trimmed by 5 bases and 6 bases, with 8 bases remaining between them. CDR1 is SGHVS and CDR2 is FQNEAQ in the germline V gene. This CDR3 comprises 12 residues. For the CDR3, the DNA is TGTGCCAGCAGCCAGGAGGGCAATGAGCAGTTCTTC. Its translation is CASSQEGNEQFF.

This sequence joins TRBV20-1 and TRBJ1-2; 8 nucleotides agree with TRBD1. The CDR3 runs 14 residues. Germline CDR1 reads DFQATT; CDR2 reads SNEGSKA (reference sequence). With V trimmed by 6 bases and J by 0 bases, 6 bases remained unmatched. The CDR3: CSAPGQGANYGYTF. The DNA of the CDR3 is TGCAGTGCGCCCGGACAGGGCGCTAACTATGGCTACACCTTC.

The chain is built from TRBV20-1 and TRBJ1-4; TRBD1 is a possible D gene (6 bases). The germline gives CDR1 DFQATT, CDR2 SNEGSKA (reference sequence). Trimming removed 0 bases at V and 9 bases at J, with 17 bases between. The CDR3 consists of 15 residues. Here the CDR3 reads CSARDIGGSDQKLFF. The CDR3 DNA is TGCAGTGCTAGAGATATAGGGGGATCCGATCAAAAACTGTTTTTT.

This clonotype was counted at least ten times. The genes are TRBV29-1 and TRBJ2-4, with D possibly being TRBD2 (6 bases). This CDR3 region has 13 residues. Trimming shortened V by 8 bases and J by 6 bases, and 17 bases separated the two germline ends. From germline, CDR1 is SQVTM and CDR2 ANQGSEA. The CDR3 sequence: CSTRGVAGNIQYF. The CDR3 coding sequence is TGCAGCACCCGCGGGGTGGCTGGAAACATTCAGTACTTC.

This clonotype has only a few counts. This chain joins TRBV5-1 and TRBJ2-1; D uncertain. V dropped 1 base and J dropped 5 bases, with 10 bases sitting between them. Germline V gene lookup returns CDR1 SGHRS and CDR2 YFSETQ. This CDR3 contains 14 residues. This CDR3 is CASSLSGSDNEQFF. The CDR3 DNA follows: TGCGCCAGCAGCTTGTCCGGATCCGACAATGAGCAGTTCTTC.

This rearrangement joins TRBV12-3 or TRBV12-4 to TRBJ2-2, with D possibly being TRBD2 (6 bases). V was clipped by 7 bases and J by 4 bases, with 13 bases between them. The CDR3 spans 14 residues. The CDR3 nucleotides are TGTGCCAGCACCGGGAGATTTGGCACCGGGGAGCTGTTTTTT. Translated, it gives CASTGRFGTGELFF.

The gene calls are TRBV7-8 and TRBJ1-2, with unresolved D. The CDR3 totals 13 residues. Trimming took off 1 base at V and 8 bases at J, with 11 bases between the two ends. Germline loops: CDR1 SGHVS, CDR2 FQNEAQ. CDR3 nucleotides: TGTGCCAGCAGCTTAGAGGTGGCTCGGGGCTACACCTTC. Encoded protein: CASSLEVARGYTF. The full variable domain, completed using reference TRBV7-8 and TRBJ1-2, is GAGVSQSPRYKVAKRGQDVALRCDPISGHVSLFWYQQALGQGPEFLTYFQNEAQLDKSGLPSDRFFAERPEGSVSTLKIQRTQQEDSAVYLCASSLEVARGYTFGSGTRLTVV.

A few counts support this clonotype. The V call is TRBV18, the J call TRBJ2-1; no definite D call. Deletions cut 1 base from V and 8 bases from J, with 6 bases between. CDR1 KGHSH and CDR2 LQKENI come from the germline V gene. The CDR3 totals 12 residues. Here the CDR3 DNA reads TGTGCCAGCTCACCACAACGGGATGAGCAGTTCTTC. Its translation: CASSPQRDEQFF. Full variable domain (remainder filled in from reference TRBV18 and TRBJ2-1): NAGVMQNPRHLVRRRGQEARLRCSPMKGHSHVYWYRQLPEEGLKFMVYLQKENIIDESGMPKERFSAEFPKEGPSILRIQQVVRGDSAAYFCASSPQRDEQFFGPGTRLTVL.